The sequence of this TCR beta chain was determined in a study of blood T cell repertoires in COVID-19. Looking at the study overall: Sample material is recorded as cDNA or gDNA derived from T cells, B-cell-depleted T cells, or PBMCs.

Individuals drawn from 24 US areas were about 18 to 100 years old. Participant-given clinical history determined each cohort assignment. This clone was detected a few times. The CDR3 covers 15 residues. Trimming stripped 9 bases from V and 1 base from J, with 16 bases between. Germline V gene lookup returns CDR1 LNHDA and CDR2 SQIVND (reference sequence). Authors' processing steps: Estimated nucleated cell counts came from reference gene primer amplification. Measured with immunoSEQ multiplex PCR; TCRdb has only the in-frame clones, and not every one. V, J and clone size reflect that table, while D and trimming were determined from the DNA. The sample records more than 300,000 clones, around 89% being singletons.

V is TRBV19 and J is TRBJ1-5; weak D call: TRBD1 (6 bases). Material for sequencing was PBMCs or T cells enriched from blood (not recorded which). The receptor comes from a woman between 18 and 29 years old who had recovered from COVID-19. The CDR3 nucleotides are TGTGCCAGCTCTCGGACAGCAGAGAGCAATCAGCCCCAGCATTTT. Its translation: CASSRTAESNQPQHF.